This T cell receptor (beta chain) appears in the sequencing data of a study of blood T cell repertoires in COVID-19. In the study overall: Spain, Italy and the United States supplied samples that represented acute and convalescent COVID-19. T cells, B-cell-depleted T cells, or PBMCs provided the cDNA or gDNA that served as material.

The V end was cut by 3 bases, the J end by 2 bases, with 10 bases between. The CDR3 spans 15 residues. Germline V lookup: CDR1 MNHEY, CDR2 SMNVEV (reference sequence). Original processing methods: For nucleated cells, counts were estimated from reference gene primer amplification. The table came from immunoSEQ multiplex PCR; TCRdb's copy has only in-frame clones and leaves some out. For V, J and clone size, that table is used; D and trimming come from the DNA. Of around 100,000 clones listed, 74% were seen once; the top ten hold 3% to 4.5%. Seattle researchers signed up patients amid active infection and tracked them longitudinally.

The sequenced sample consisted of peripheral blood. The J gene is TRBJ1-4, the V gene TRBV27, with D possibly matching TRBD1 (5 bases). The sequence was obtained from a man aged 70 or older with COVID-19, enrolled during active disease. The CDR3 region is CASSFGRGTNEKLFF. The CDR3 DNA reads TGTGCCAGCAGTTTTGGGAGGGGCACTAATGAAAAACTGTTTTTT.